This passage covers 31 T cell receptor beta chains from one sample sequenced in a study of radiation and T cells in renal cell carcinoma. Time point reported: blood 2 weeks post-SBRT. Treatment indicated: 15 Gy SBRT to primary tumor, nephrectomy 4 weeks later. The protocol was immunoSEQ multiplex PCR, while the TCRdb copy is restricted to in-frame clones and leaves out a portion. The sample records 65,000 to 80,000 clones, approximately 86% being singletons. The specimen comprised blood, sampled from a patient whose treatment included radiotherapy and nephrectomy. The receptor set was obtained from a woman between 45 and 60 years old with renal cell carcinoma.

V is TRBV6-1 and J is TRBJ2-5, with D maybe TRBD2 (6 bases). Trimming left V 5 bases short and J 5 bases short, with 15 bases between. This CDR3 is 14 amino acids long. Germline values: CDR1 MNHNS, CDR2 SASEGT. The CDR3 sequence: CASSRAGLGETQYF. CDR3 in DNA: TGTGCCAGCAGTAGAGCGGGTCTGGGGGAGACCCAGTACTTC.

The chain joins TRBV7-9 to TRBJ2-7; D unresolved. The CDR3 extends over 15 amino acids. Germline V gene data show CDR1 as SEHNR and CDR2 as FQNEAQ (reference sequence). Trimming removed 5 bases from V and 0 bases from J, with 14 bases in between. The CDR3 here is CASSRAPSGSYEQYF. For the CDR3, the DNA is TGTGCCAGCAGCCGCGCTCCCTCGGGCTCCTACGAGCAGTACTTC.

The chain links TRBV6-5 to TRBJ1-4, with D possibly TRBD1 on 5 matching bases. Trimming stripped 6 bases from V and 4 bases from J, with 12 bases between. CDR3 length: 14 amino acids. Germline V lookup: CDR1 MNHEY, CDR2 SVGAGI. This CDR3 reads CASSLRVGNEKLFF. The CDR3 DNA reads as TGTGCCAGCAGCCTCAGGGTTGGTAATGAAAAACTGTTTTTT.

The chain is built from TRBV5-1 and TRBJ1-2; D is unresolved. Germline V gene sequence: CDR1 SGHRS, CDR2 YFSETQ. Trimming shortened V by 4 bases and J by 7 bases, and 14 bases separated the two germline ends. This CDR3 contains 13 residues. DNA for the CDR3: TGCGCCAGCAGCCCGGACGTCCTTCGTGGCTACACCTTC. Its translation: CASSPDVLRGYTF.

The rearrangement joins TRBV27 to TRBJ2-2; D uncertain. The CDR3 is 13 residues long. Per germline, CDR1 MNHEY and CDR2 SMNVEV (reference sequence). The V gene lost 6 bases and the J gene lost 1 base, with 6 bases spanning the gap. The CDR3 nucleotides read TGTGCCAGCAGACGTGGGAACACCGGGGAGCTGTTTTTT. Translation gives CASRRGNTGELFF.

V gene TRBV19 combines with J gene TRBJ2-5; weak D call: TRBD2 (6 bases). Trimming took off 6 bases at V and 1 base at J, with 15 bases between the two ends. CDR1 and CDR2 from the germline V gene are LNHDA and SQIVND (reference sequence). This CDR3 region has 15 residues. The CDR3 sequence: CASRGFSGLQETQYF. The CDR3 bases are TGTGCCAGTAGGGGATTTAGCGGACTCCAAGAGACCCAGTACTTC. The complete variable domain, with remaining parts taken from reference TRBV19 and TRBJ2-5, reads DGGITQSPKYLFRKEGQNVTLSCEQNLNHDAMYWYRQDPGQGLRLIYYSQIVNDFQKGDIAEGYSVSREKKESFPLTVTSAQKNPTAFYLCASRGFSGLQETQYFGPGTRLLVL.

The chain couples TRBV7-9 to TRBJ1-2; D not resolved. V dropped 1 base and J dropped 5 bases, with 5 bases sitting between them. The CDR3 loop spans 12 amino acids. Germline CDR1 SEHNR, CDR2 FQNEAQ (reference sequence). The CDR3 reads CASSLDLYGYTF. The CDR3 DNA reads as TGTGCCAGCAGCTTAGACCTATATGGCTACACCTTC. Supplemented by reference TRBV7-9 and TRBJ1-2, the full variable domain reads DTGVSQNPRHKITKRGQNVTFRCDPISEHNRLYWYRQTLGQGPEFLTYFQNEAQLEKSRLLSDRFSAERPKGSFSTLEIQRTEQGDSAMYLCASSLDLYGYTFGSGTRLTVV.

The genes are TRBV5-6 and TRBJ2-3, with D perhaps TRBD1 or TRBD2 (5 bases each). Deletions cut 6 bases from V and 0 bases from J, with 14 bases between. This CDR3 contains 15 residues. Germline CDR1 reads SGHDT; CDR2 reads YYEEEE. The CDR3 coding sequence is TGTGCCAGCACCCGGGGCCTTCTCAGCACAGATACGCAGTATTTT. This gives the protein CASTRGLLSTDTQYF.

The chain joins TRBV7-6 to TRBJ1-2; possible D gene TRBD1, 6 bases. V gave up 1 base and J gave up 6 bases, with 9 bases separating them. Germline CDR1 is SGHVS and CDR2 is FNYEAQ. The CDR3 loop spans 13 amino acids. The CDR3 DNA reads as TGTGCCAGCAGCTTAGGAAACAGGGATGGCTACACCTTC. Translation gives CASSLGNRDGYTF.

The rearrangement links TRBV5-1 to TRBJ1-1; maybe TRBD1 (5 bases). The germline V and J ends were trimmed by 1 base and 3 bases, with 13 bases remaining between them. The CDR3 runs 15 residues. Germline lookup yields CDR1 SGHRS and CDR2 YFSETQ. The CDR3 nucleotides read TGCGCCAGCAGCTTGTTAGTCCGAGGGGACACTGAAGCTTTCTTT. This codes for CASSLLVRGDTEAFF.

The chain links TRBV15 to TRBJ2-7; possible D gene TRBD1, 6 bases. Trimming cost V 3 bases and J 12 bases, with 15 bases left between them. This CDR3 has 12 residues. Germline values: CDR1 LNHNV, CDR2 YYDKDF (reference sequence). The CDR3 coding sequence is TGTGCCACCAGCAGCGCTGTACAGGGATGGTACTTC. Protein: CATSSAVQGWYF. The whole variable domain, filled in from reference TRBV15 and TRBJ2-7, reads DAMVIQNPRYQVTQFGKPVTLSCSQTLNHNVMYWYQQKSSQAPKLLFHYYDKDFNNEADTPDNFQSRRPNTSFCFLDIRSPGLGDTAMYLCATSSAVQGWYFGPGTRLTVT.

The rearrangement joins TRBV7-6 to TRBJ2-1; the D is unclear. CDR3 length equals 11 residues. Germline assignment: CDR1 SGHVS and CDR2 FNYEAQ. V gave up 1 base and J gave up 8 bases, with 3 bases separating them. The CDR3 region has the DNA TGTGCCAGCAGCTTAGTGGATGAGCAGTTCTTC. Its protein product is CASSLVDEQFF. Supplemented by reference TRBV7-6 and TRBJ2-1, the full variable domain reads GAGVSQSPRYKVTKRGQDVALRCDPISGHVSLYWYRQALGQGPEFLTYFNYEAQQDKSGLPNDRFSAERPEGSISTLTIQRTEQRDSAMYRCASSLVDEQFFGPGTRLTVL.

The chain combines TRBV10-1 with TRBJ2-2, with D tentatively TRBD1 (7 bases). CDR3 size: 17 residues. Germline CDR1 and CDR2: WNHNN and SYGVQD (reference sequence). V dropped 7 bases and J dropped 2 bases, with 20 bases sitting between them. The CDR3 DNA is TGCGCCAGCATCCCGACAGGGAGGAGGTTCAACACCGGGGAGCTGTTTTTT. It specifies CASIPTGRRFNTGELFF.

The rearrangement joins TRBV18 to TRBJ2-7; 8 nucleotides agree with TRBD2. Looked up from germline, CDR1 is KGHSH and CDR2 is LQKENI. V dropped 2 bases and J dropped 9; count of bases not matched to a gene: 12. This CDR3 is 15 amino acids long. For the CDR3, the DNA is TGTGCCAGCTCACCAGTCGAAAGCGGGAGCACGGGGCAGTACTTC. It encodes CASSPVESGSTGQYF.

This clone has a single count. The V gene is TRBV27, the J gene TRBJ1-1, with D perhaps TRBD1 (5 bases). The V and J ends lost 4 bases and 1 base respectively, with 10 bases between them. The CDR3 contains 14 residues. Germline lookup yields CDR1 MNHEY and CDR2 SMNVEV (reference sequence). The DNA for the CDR3 is TGTGCCAGCAGTTCCCGGGACGGGAACACTGAAGCTTTCTTT. Its translation is CASSSRDGNTEAFF.

The chain has TRBV28 and TRBJ2-1, with a possible D match to TRBD2 (7 bases). Germline loops: CDR1 MDHEN, CDR2 SYDVKM. The CDR3 loop spans 14 amino acids. Trimming pared 5 bases from V and 4 bases from J, leaving 12 bases between. The CDR3 DNA reads as TGTGCCAGCAGTGGGGGCGGGAGTTACAATGAGCAGTTCTTC. Its translation: CASSGGGSYNEQFF.

Comment on this clone: Additional DNA sequences in this sample encode the identical CDR3. The chain links TRBV7-3 to TRBJ1-5; D is ambiguous. Trimming shortened V by 5 bases and J by 0 bases, and 5 bases separated the two germline ends. The germline gives CDR1 SGHTA, CDR2 FQGTGA. This CDR3 region has 13 residues. The CDR3 DNA is TGTGCCAGCAGCCTGGATAGCAATCAGCCCCAGCATTTT. This translates into CASSLDSNQPQHF.

This clone was detected only once. This sequence joins TRBV6-5 and TRBJ2-5; D might be TRBD1 or TRBD2, each matching 5 bases. Per germline, CDR1 MNHEY and CDR2 SVGAGI. This CDR3 contains 10 residues. Trimming stripped 5 bases from V and 7 bases from J, with 5 bases between. In nucleotides, the CDR3 is TGTGCCAGCAGTGGGGGGACCCAGTACTTC. Its protein is CASSGGTQYF.

This clone was detected only once. The genes are TRBV4-1 and TRBJ1-4; D may be TRBD1 (5 bases). V was shortened by 7 bases and J by 3 bases, with 15 bases between the two germline ends. Looked up from germline, CDR1 is MGHRA and CDR2 is YSYEKL. The CDR3 length is 15 residues. CDR3 in amino acids: CASNRLETANEKLFF. CDR3 DNA sequence: TGCGCCAGCAACCGACTGGAGACAGCTAATGAAAAACTGTTTTTT.

The V gene is TRBV30, the J gene TRBJ1-2; D remains unclear. The CDR3 is 10 residues long. Germline values: CDR1 GTSNPN, CDR2 SVGIG (reference sequence). V lost 5 bases and J 7 bases, leaving 8 bases between the germline ends. The CDR3 here is CAWGLFGYTF. Here the CDR3 DNA reads TGTGCCTGGGGATTATTTGGCTACACCTTC.

The chain combines TRBV28 with TRBJ2-2; 15 bases agree with TRBD2. The CDR3 has 16 residues. The V and J ends lost 5 bases and 5 bases, in that order; junction bases with no gene match: 3. Germline lookup yields CDR1 MDHEN and CDR2 SYDVKM. In DNA, the CDR3 is TGTGCCAGCAGTACCGGGACTAGCGGGGGGACCGGGGAGCTGTTTTTT. Translation: CASSTGTSGGTGELFF.

This chain links TRBV2 with TRBJ2-3; no clear D gene. V was pared by 2 bases and J by 0 bases, with 9 bases between. Germline-derived CDR1 and CDR2 are SNHLY and FYNNEI. This CDR3 spans 15 amino acids. CDR3 nucleotide sequence: TGTGCCAGCAGTGAATTAATCCCTAGCACAGATACGCAGTATTTT. This translates into CASSELIPSTDTQYF.

The CDR3 region is CASSLIRAGELFF. In nucleotides, the CDR3 is TGTGCCAGCAGCTTAATAAGGGCTGGGGAGCTGTTTTTT. J is TRBJ2-2 and V is TRBV7-3, with unresolved D. The germline V gene has CDR1 SGHTA and CDR2 FQGTGA. This CDR3 region has 13 residues. The V end was cut by 1 base, the J end by 8 bases, with 8 bases between.

This clone was counted a single time. In DNA, the CDR3 is TGTGCCAGCAGCGTCGGGACTAGCGGGAGGGATACGCAGTATTTT. Its translation is CASSVGTSGRDTQYF. This chain uses TRBV9 with TRBJ2-3; 15 nucleotides agree with TRBD2. Germline CDR1 SGDLS, CDR2 YYNGEE. J gave up 6 bases and V 2 bases, and 1 base lay outside the gene matches. The CDR3 is 15 residues long.

The rearrangement joins TRBV20-1 to TRBJ2-1; D is undetermined. Per the germline V gene, CDR1 is DFQATT and CDR2 is SNEGSKA (reference sequence). CDR3 length: 11 amino acids. Between the trimmed V and J ends, which lost 4 bases and 2 bases, there was a span of 3 bases. CDR3: CSANAYNEQFF. In DNA, the CDR3 is TGCAGTGCTAACGCCTACAATGAGCAGTTCTTC.

This clone was counted only a few times. This chain joins TRBV5-8 and TRBJ1-6; the match to TRBD1 covers 7 bases. The CDR3 is 14 residues long. Germline lookup yields CDR1 SGHTS and CDR2 YDEGEE. The V and J ends lost 0 bases and 9 bases, in that order; junction bases with no gene match: 3. The CDR3 reads CASSLAGGFSPLHF. The CDR3 nucleotides read TGTGCCAGCAGCTTGGCAGGGGGTTTTTCACCCCTCCACTTT.

The gene calls are TRBV19 and TRBJ2-1, with a weak D call TRBD2 (6 bases). V was pared by 8 bases and J by 5 bases, with 16 bases between. The CDR3 length is 14 residues. Germline V gene data show CDR1 as LNHDA and CDR2 as SQIVND (reference sequence). CDR3 nucleotide sequence: TGTGCCAGTGATGCTGGCGGGACCCACAATGAGCAGTTCTTC. It codes for CASDAGGTHNEQFF.

The rearrangement uses TRBV5-1 and TRBJ2-5, with D unclear. The CDR3 consists of 13 residues. Trimming took off 4 bases at V and 4 bases at J, with 11 bases between the two ends. Germline-derived CDR1 and CDR2 are SGHRS and YFSETQ. As DNA, the CDR3 is TGCGCCAGCAGCGTGCGACGGGTAGAGACCCAGTACTTC. This codes for CASSVRRVETQYF.

The V gene is TRBV30, the J gene TRBJ1-4; TRBD1 might be the D (6 bases). V lost 2 bases and J 2 bases, leaving 9 bases between the germline ends. CDR3 size: 14 residues. Germline V CDR1 and CDR2: GTSNPN, SVGIG (reference sequence). The CDR3 DNA is TGTGCCTGGAGTCCCACAGGGACTAATGAAAAACTGTTTTTT. Protein sequence: CAWSPTGTNEKLFF.

V usage is TRBV5-5 and J usage is TRBJ2-5, with 7 bases aligning to TRBD1. The CDR3 runs 16 residues. Germline-derived CDR1 and CDR2 are SGHKS and YYEKEE (reference sequence). After removal of 5 bases from V and 2 bases from J, the junction contained 12 bases not matched to a gene. CDR3 in DNA: TGTGCCAGCAGGGGAACAGGGACAGCCCCACAAGAGACCCAGTACTTC. Translating gives CASRGTGTAPQETQYF.

This clone was picked up one time. This chain uses TRBV25-1 with TRBJ2-3; either TRBD1 or TRBD2 may fit D (5 bases each). This CDR3 contains 12 residues. Germline V gene lookup returns CDR1 MGHDK and CDR2 SYGVNS. V dropped 7 bases and J dropped 4 bases, with 9 bases sitting between them. In DNA, the CDR3 is TGTGCCAGCAATTTGGGGGCAGATACGCAGTATTTT. It is translated as CASNLGADTQYF.